This T cell receptor beta chain was captured in a study of blood T cell repertoires in COVID-19. Study-wide background: Acute-phase and convalescent COVID-19 samples originated in the United States, Italy and Spain. From T cells, B-cell-depleted T cells, or PBMCs came the material, which was cDNA or gDNA.

The CDR3 extends over 13 amino acids. Germline lookup yields CDR1 MNHNS and CDR2 SASEGT. Trimming took 1 base from V and 6 from J, leaving 9 bases between them. Per the study methods: Estimation of nucleated cell counts relied on the amplification of reference gene primers. Produced via immunoSEQ multiplex PCR; TCRdb's table is partial and in-frame only. The V and J calls and the clone size are those of that table, but D and trimming were determined from the DNA. The sample contains roughly 350,000 clones, 85% of which appear only once. This clone showed up just a few times. This chain links TRBV6-1 with TRBJ1-2; possible D gene TRBD1, 6 bases. This sequence originates from a woman younger than 30 with acute or convalescent COVID-19. Specimen: peripheral blood. Here the CDR3 DNA reads TGTGCCAGCAGTGAAGAGCCAGGGGATGGCTACACCTTC. Encoded protein: CASSEEPGDGYTF.